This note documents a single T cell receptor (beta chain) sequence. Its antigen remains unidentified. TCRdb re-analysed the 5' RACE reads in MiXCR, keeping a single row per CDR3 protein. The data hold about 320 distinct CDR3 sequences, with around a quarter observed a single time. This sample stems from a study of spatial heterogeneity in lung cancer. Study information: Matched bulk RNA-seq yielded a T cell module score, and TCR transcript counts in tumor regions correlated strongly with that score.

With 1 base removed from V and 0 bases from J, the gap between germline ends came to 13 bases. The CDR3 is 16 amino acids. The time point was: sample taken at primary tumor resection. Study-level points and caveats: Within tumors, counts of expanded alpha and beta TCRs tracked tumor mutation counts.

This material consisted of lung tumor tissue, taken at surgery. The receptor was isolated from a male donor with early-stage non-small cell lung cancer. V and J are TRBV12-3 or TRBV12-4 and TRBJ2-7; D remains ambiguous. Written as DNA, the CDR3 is TGTGCCAGCAGTTTAGGTGTCACCTCGGACTCCTACGAGCAGTACTTC. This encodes CASSLGVTSDSYEQYF.